This is a list of T cell receptor beta chains from one sample in a study of CD8 T cells in Susac syndrome. TCRdb processed the immunoSEQ multiplex PCR reads anew with MiXCR; each CDR3 protein has one entry. The table has about 200,000 distinct CDR3 sequences, approximately 95% seen once. The sequencing input was CD4+ T cells from PBMCs. Receptors originate from a human donor with multiple sclerosis. Both conserved end residues are part of each CDR3. D genes are given only for firm matches. Some rows have no size entry. The others give once, few or many, or a class for an expanded clone.

>.|TRBJ2-2|.|TRBV2
CASTPSEESELFF
TGTGCCAGCACCCCCTCGGAAGAGTCAGAGCTGTTTTTT
>.|TRBJ2-7|.|TRBV3-1
CARSAVQLSPYEQYF
TGTGCCAGATCCGCAGTGCAATTGAGCCCCTACGAGCAGTACTTC
>TRBD2|TRBJ2-2|.|TRBV3-1
CASSQVSSGGKTGELFF
TGTGCCAGCAGCCAAGTGTCTAGCGGGGGAAAGACCGGGGAGCTGTTTTTT
>.|TRBJ1-1|.|TRBV6-5
CASSTIGTEAFF
TGTGCCAGCAGCACAATTGGGACTGAAGCTTTCTTT
>.|TRBJ1-2|.|TRBV20-1
CSASGKYGYTF
TGCAGTGCTTCTGGGAAGTATGGCTACACCTTC
>.|TRBJ1-2|.|TRBV6-5
CASSKGHGYTF
TGTGCCAGCAGTAAGGGGCATGGCTACACCTTC
>.|TRBJ1-5|.|TRBV7-2
CASSLETLRDQHF
TGTGCCAGCAGCTTGGAGACACTGAGAGACCAGCATTTT
>TRBD2|TRBJ2-3|.|TRBV9
CASSSSGVVTDTQYF
TGTGCCAGCAGCTCCAGCGGGGTCGTCACAGATACGCAGTATTTT
>.|TRBJ1-1|.|TRBV29-1
CSVGQRNTEAFF
TGCAGCGTTGGACAGAGGAACACTGAAGCTTTCTTT
>TRBD2|TRBJ2-3|.|TRBV4-2
CASSPRRGAGGPIGLGDTQYF
TGTGCCAGCAGCCCCCGTAGAGGTGCGGGGGGGCCGATCGGGTTGGGAGATACGCAGTATTTT
>.|TRBJ2-1|.|TRBV20-1
CSATSAGINEQFF
TGCAGTGCTACCTCAGCAGGGATCAATGAGCAGTTCTTC
>.|TRBJ2-6|.|TRBV29-1
CSVLPSGANVLTF
TGCAGCGTTCTTCCCTCTGGGGCCAACGTCCTGACTTTC
>.|TRBJ1-4|.|TRBV20-1
CSARDHREKLFF
TGCAGTGCTAGAGATCATCGGGAAAAACTGTTTTTT
>.|TRBJ2-7|.|TRBV29-1
CSVDPGNYEQYF
TGCAGCGTTGATCCAGGGAACTACGAGCAGTACTTC
>TRBD1|TRBJ2-5|.|TRBV9
CASSVDNRGKETQYF
TGTGCCAGCAGCGTAGATAACAGGGGAAAAGAGACCCAGTACTTC
>TRBD2|TRBJ2-3|.|TRBV20-1
CSAQAVSGGAQDTQYF
TGCAGTGCCCAGGCCGTTAGCGGGGGGGCCCAAGATACGCAGTATTTT
>.|TRBJ1-1|once|TRBV20-1
CSARDSGSVNTEAFF
TGCAGTGCTAGAGATTCTGGCTCGGTGAACACTGAAGCTTTCTTT
>TRBD1|TRBJ2-5|.|TRBV29-1
CSADRGTEGETQYF
TGCAGCGCTGACAGGGGCACGGAGGGAGAGACCCAGTACTTC
>.|TRBJ2-3|.|TRBV9
CASSVGPTAQYF
TGTGCCAGCAGCGTAGGCCCGACAGCGCAGTATTTT
>TRBD1|TRBJ1-1|.|TRBV20-1
CSARRQGGTEAFF
TGCAGTGCTAGAAGACAGGGTGGAACTGAAGCTTTCTTT
>.|TRBJ2-1|.|TRBV29-1
CSVASWSSSYNEQFF
TGCAGCGTTGCGTCGTGGAGCAGCTCCTACAATGAGCAGTTCTTC
>.|TRBJ1-2|.|TRBV2
CASSERGYRGYTF
TGTGCCAGCAGTGAAAGAGGGTACAGGGGCTACACCTTC
>.|TRBJ1-1|.|TRBV2
CASSEGYREGEAFF
TGTGCCAGCAGTGAAGGGTACAGGGAGGGGGAAGCTTTCTTT
>.|TRBJ2-4|.|TRBV4-1
CASSQGQGEDIQYF
TGCGCCAGCAGCCAAGGCCAAGGGGAGGACATTCAGTACTTC
>.|TRBJ2-3|.|TRBV20-1
CSASLRTDTQYF
TGCAGTGCATCTCTTCGCACAGATACGCAGTATTTT
>TRBD1|TRBJ1-1|.|TRBV23-1
CASFRDRIGEAFF
TGCGCCAGCTTTCGGGACAGAATAGGCGAAGCTTTCTTT
>.|TRBJ1-2|.|TRBV30
CAWSVPGGYGYTF
TGTGCCTGGAGTGTACCCGGAGGATATGGCTACACCTTC
>.|TRBJ2-3|.|TRBV7-9
CASSSKGTSTGTDTQYF
TGTGCCAGCAGCTCCAAAGGGACCTCAACGGGCACAGATACGCAGTATTTT
>.|TRBJ2-4|.|TRBV11-2
CASSLSGRWNIQYF
TGTGCCAGCAGCTTGTCTGGCCGGTGGAACATTCAGTACTTC
>.|TRBJ1-4|once|TRBV6-5
CASSDSATNEKLFF
TGTGCCAGCAGTGACTCGGCAACTAATGAAAAACTGTTTTTT
>.|TRBJ1-2|.|TRBV9
CASSVGPMSYGYTF
TGTGCCAGCAGCGTAGGACCGATGTCCTATGGCTACACCTTC
>.|TRBJ2-5|.|TRBV7-2
CASRRPNWETQYF
TGTGCCAGCAGGCGGCCAAACTGGGAGACCCAGTACTTC
>TRBD1|TRBJ2-3|.|TRBV24-1
CATGGTGSTDTQYF
TGTGCCACCGGCGGGACAGGTAGCACAGATACGCAGTATTTT
>TRBD1|TRBJ1-2|.|TRBV30
CAWTQDREFYGYTF
TGTGCCTGGACTCAGGACAGGGAATTCTATGGCTACACCTTC
>.|TRBJ1-2|.|TRBV30
CAWSVLGANGYTF
TGTGCCTGGAGTGTACTAGGGGCAAATGGCTACACCTTC
>TRBD1|TRBJ2-3|.|TRBV4-2
CASSQTGAYNADTQYF
TGTGCCAGCAGCCAGACAGGGGCCTACAACGCAGATACGCAGTATTTT
>TRBD1|TRBJ2-2|.|TRBV15
CATSKEPRGRTGELFF
TGTGCCACCAGCAAGGAGCCCAGGGGGCGAACCGGGGAGCTGTTTTTT
>.|TRBJ2-1|once|TRBV6-1
CASSGDFSRASNEQFF
TGTGCCAGCAGTGGGGACTTCTCGCGGGCCTCCAATGAGCAGTTCTTC
>.|TRBJ2-2|.|TRBV6-5
CASRGPGTGELFF
TGTGCCAGCCGGGGCCCGGGCACCGGGGAGCTGTTTTTT
>.|TRBJ2-7|.|TRBV5-1
CASSLQGHEQYF
TGCGCCAGCAGTTTACAGGGACACGAGCAGTACTTC
>TRBD2|TRBJ2-5|.|TRBV20-1
CSAHPSGGHPQYF
TGCAGTGCTCACCCTAGCGGGGGTCACCCCCAGTACTTC
>.|TRBJ2-1|.|TRBV7-8
CASSLVGGLTPNEQFF
TGTGCCAGCAGCTTAGTGGGGGGGCTTACCCCCAATGAGCAGTTCTTC
>TRBD1|TRBJ1-2|.|TRBV3-1
CASSLDRLGGYTF
TGTGCCAGCAGCCTGGACAGGTTGGGTGGCTACACCTTC
>.|TRBJ2-1|.|TRBV29-1
CSAPSAATYNEQFF
TGCAGCGCACCCTCGGCAGCGACATACAATGAGCAGTTCTTC
>.|TRBJ1-1|.|TRBV29-1
CSVEDLVQTFF
TGCAGCGTTGAAGATCTAGTCCAGACTTTCTTT
>.|TRBJ1-4|.|TRBV7-9
CASTRDSLNEKLFF
TGTGCCAGCACCCGTGACAGCCTTAATGAAAAACTGTTTTTT
>.|TRBJ2-1|.|TRBV20-1
CSTLGGGYNEQFF
TGCAGTACCCTAGGGGGGGGGTACAATGAGCAGTTCTTC
>TRBD1|TRBJ1-6|.|TRBV28
CASSSGQANSPLHF
TGTGCCAGCAGTTCCGGACAGGCCAATTCACCCCTCCACTTT
>.|TRBJ2-7|few|TRBV28
CASSQGSYEQYF
TGTGCCAGCAGCCAGGGCTCCTACGAGCAGTACTTC
>TRBD1|TRBJ1-2|.|TRBV29-1
CSVTDRENYGYTF
TGCAGCGTTACCGACAGGGAAAACTATGGCTACACCTTC
>TRBD1|TRBJ2-1|few|TRBV6-1
CASSPTGGSYNEQFF
TGTGCCAGCAGTCCTACAGGGGGGTCCTACAATGAGCAGTTCTTC
>.|TRBJ1-1|.|TRBV3-1
CASSQIRDTEAFF
TGTGCCAGCAGCCAGATACGGGACACTGAAGCTTTCTTT
>.|TRBJ2-5|.|TRBV2
CASSEEAGLRGETQYF
TGTGCCAGCAGTGAAGAGGCCGGCCTGAGAGGGGAGACCCAGTACTTC
>TRBD2|TRBJ2-5|.|TRBV20-1
CSARKALAGGGQETQYF
TGCAGTGCTAGAAAAGCACTAGCGGGGGGAGGACAAGAGACCCAGTACTTC